The 6 T cell receptor beta chains given below trace back to one sample, sequenced in a study of regulatory and conventional T cells in RAG deficiency. Sequenced by immunoSEQ multiplex PCR; TCRdb stores in-frame clones only, minus some. The table lists fewer than 35,000 clones, 85% to 90% of them singletons. The same sample was also studied in work on regulatory T cells. That investigation notes: Amplification used 52 TRBV primers and 13 TRBJ primers.

Sequenced: CD8+ T cells sorted from blood. Receptors originate from a human donor in good health.

The rearrangement joins TRBV5-1 to TRBJ2-3; TRBD2 matches 7 bases. J lost 0 bases, V lost 2 bases, and 9 bases had no gene match. Germline V gene data show CDR1 as SGHRS and CDR2 as YFSETQ. The length of the CDR3 is 17 residues. The CDR3 is CASSFVTSTFSTDTQYF. CDR3 coding DNA: TGCGCCAGCAGCTTTGTGACTAGCACTTTTAGCACAGATACGCAGTATTTT.

The genes are TRBV25-1 and TRBJ2-1; 7 bases line up with TRBD1. Germline CDR1 is MGHDK and CDR2 is SYGVNS. The CDR3 consists of 15 residues. Losses at the gene ends were 3 bases for V and 5 bases for J; bases not matched to a gene: 7. CDR3 DNA sequence: TGTGCCAGCAGTGAGACAGGGAGTTTCAACAATGAGCAGTTCTTC. Translating gives CASSETGSFNNEQFF.

V gene TRBV11-2 combines with J gene TRBJ2-7, with 11 bases aligning to TRBD2. V lost 5 bases to trimming and J lost 3 bases; unmatched junction nucleotides: 0. Germline V lookup: CDR1 SGHAT, CDR2 FQNNGV. The CDR3 loop spans 13 amino acids. The CDR3 DNA sequence: TGTGCCAGCAGCACTAGCGGGAGCTACGAGCAGTACTTC. Translating it yields CASSTSGSYEQYF.

This chain connects TRBV10-1 to TRBJ1-1; D uncertain. This CDR3 has 9 amino acids. In germline, CDR1 is WNHNN, CDR2 SYGVQD (reference sequence). V lost 9 bases to trimming and J lost 1 base, with 0 bases between them. CDR3 DNA sequence: TGCGCCAGGAACACTGAAGCTTTCTTT. Translating gives CARNTEAFF.

This chain links TRBV7-9 with TRBJ2-7; TRBD1 aligns across 9 bases. V shed 5 bases and J 4 bases; nucleotides not matched to a gene: 12. This CDR3 is built from 16 residues. Germline V gene data show CDR1 as SEHNR and CDR2 as FQNEAQ (reference sequence). CDR3 sequence reads: CASSNPPGQGLYEQYF. In DNA form, the CDR3 reads TGTGCCAGCAGCAATCCACCGGGACAGGGTTTGTACGAGCAGTACTTC.

This chain links TRBV5-6 with TRBJ1-1, with D maybe TRBD1 (5 bases). V was shortened by 6 bases and J by 4 bases, with 13 bases between the two germline ends. CDR1 is SGHDT, CDR2 YYEEEE, per germline. This CDR3 is 13 amino acids long. The chain's CDR3 is CASNRGSGTEAFF. CDR3 DNA sequence: TGTGCCAGCAATCGGGGGAGTGGCACTGAAGCTTTCTTT.